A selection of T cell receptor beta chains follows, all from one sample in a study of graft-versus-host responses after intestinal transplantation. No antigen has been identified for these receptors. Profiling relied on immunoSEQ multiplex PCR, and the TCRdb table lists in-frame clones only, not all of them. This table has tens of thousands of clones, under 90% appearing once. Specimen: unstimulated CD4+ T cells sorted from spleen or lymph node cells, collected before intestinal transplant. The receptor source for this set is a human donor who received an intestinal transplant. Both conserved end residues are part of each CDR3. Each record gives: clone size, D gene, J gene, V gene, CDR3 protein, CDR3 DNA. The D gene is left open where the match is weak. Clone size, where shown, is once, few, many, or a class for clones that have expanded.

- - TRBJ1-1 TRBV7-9 CASSLTGSGTEAFF TGTGCCAGCAGCCTTACAGGGTCGGGCACTGAAGCTTTCTTT
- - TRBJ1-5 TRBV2 CASRERGNQPQHF TGTGCCAGCAGAGAACGGGGCAATCAGCCCCAGCATTTT
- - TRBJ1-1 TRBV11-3 CASSLGQSSTEAFF TGTGCCAGCAGCTTAGGACAGTCTAGTACTGAAGCTTTCTTT
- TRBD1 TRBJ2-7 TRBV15 CATSHRTGVNEQYF TGTGCCACCAGCCATAGGACAGGGGTCAACGAGCAGTACTTC
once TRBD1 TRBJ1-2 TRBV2 CASGQGGVTYGYTF TGTGCCAGCGGACAGGGTGGAGTAACGTATGGCTACACCTTC
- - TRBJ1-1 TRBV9 CASSVGTGWNTEAFF TGTGCCAGCAGCGTAGGTACAGGGTGGAACACTGAAGCTTTCTTT
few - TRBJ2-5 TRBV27 CASSFAASPKTQYF TGTGCCAGCAGTTTTGCTGCGTCCCCCAAGACCCAGTACTTC
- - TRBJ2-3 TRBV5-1 CASSLGGITDTQYF TGCGCCAGCAGCTTGGGCGGAATCACAGATACGCAGTATTTT
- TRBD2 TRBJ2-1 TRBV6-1 CASSQSGGHNEQFF TGTGCCAGCAGCCAAAGCGGGGGCCACAATGAGCAGTTCTTC
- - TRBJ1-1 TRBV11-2 CASSPERGIEAFF TGTGCCAGCAGCCCAGAGCGGGGAATCGAAGCTTTCTTT
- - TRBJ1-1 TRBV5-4 CASSLGGHTEAFF TGTGCCAGCAGCTTGGGTGGGCACACTGAAGCTTTCTTT
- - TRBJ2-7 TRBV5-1 CASSLDNGDYEQYF TGCGCCAGCAGCTTGGATAACGGGGACTACGAGCAGTACTTC
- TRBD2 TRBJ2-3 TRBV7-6 CASSLVAAGVPPDTQYF TGTGCCAGCAGCTTAGTTGCAGCGGGGGTTCCCCCCGATACGCAGTATTTT
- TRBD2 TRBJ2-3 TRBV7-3 CASSLLAGGQDTQYF TGTGCCAGCAGCTTACTAGCGGGGGGCCAAGATACGCAGTATTTT
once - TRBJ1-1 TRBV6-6 CASSSDQRGEAFF TGTGCCAGCAGTTCGGATCAAAGGGGTGAAGCTTTCTTT
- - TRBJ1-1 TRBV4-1 CASSQVRGGDTEAFF TGCGCCAGCAGCCAAGTAAGGGGCGGAGACACTGAAGCTTTCTTT
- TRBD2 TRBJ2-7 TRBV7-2 CASRLVVKRGGSPYEQYF TGTGCCAGCAGGCTCGTAGTAAAGCGGGGCGGGTCCCCCTACGAGCAGTACTTC
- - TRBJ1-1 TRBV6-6 CASSPQDRKINTEAFF TGTGCCAGCAGTCCCCAGGACAGAAAAATTAACACTGAAGCTTTCTTT
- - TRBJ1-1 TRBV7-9 CASSQWGPAEAFF TGTGCCAGCAGCCAATGGGGGCCGGCTGAAGCTTTCTTT
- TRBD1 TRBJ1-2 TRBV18 CASSPDRVGHGYTF TGTGCCAGCTCACCGGACAGGGTGGGGCATGGCTACACCTTC
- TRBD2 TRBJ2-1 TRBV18 CASSPMTSGNEQFF TGTGCCAGCTCACCAATGACTAGCGGTAATGAGCAGTTCTTC
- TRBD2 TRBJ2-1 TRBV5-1 CASDPGGPYNNEQFF TGCGCCAGTGATCCGGGGGGGCCGTACAACAATGAGCAGTTCTTC
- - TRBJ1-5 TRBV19 CATKQGGYSNQPQHF TGTGCCACCAAACAGGGCGGGTATAGCAATCAGCCCCAGCATTTT
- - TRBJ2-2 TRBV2 CASKIGGVGELFF TGTGCCAGCAAGATCGGGGGTGTCGGGGAGCTGTTTTTT
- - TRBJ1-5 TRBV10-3 CAISELLGANQPQHF TGTGCCATCAGTGAGTTGTTGGGGGCAAATCAGCCCCAGCATTTT
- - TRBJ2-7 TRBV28 CASSPLGAPSYEQYF TGTGCCAGCAGCCCCCTTGGGGCCCCTTCCTACGAGCAGTACTTC
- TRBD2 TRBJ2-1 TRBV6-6 CASSLAGAYNEQFF TGTGCCAGCAGTCTAGCGGGGGCCTACAATGAGCAGTTCTTC
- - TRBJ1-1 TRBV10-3 CAIRGTTSEAFF TGTGCCATCAGGGGGACAACATCTGAAGCTTTCTTT
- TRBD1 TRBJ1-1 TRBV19 CASSSPGQGYKEAFF TGTGCCAGCTCGTCTCCGGGACAGGGGTATAAGGAAGCTTTCTTT
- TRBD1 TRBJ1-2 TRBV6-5 CASSYSRQGGYGYTF TGTGCCAGCAGTTACAGCCGACAGGGTGGCTATGGCTACACCTTC
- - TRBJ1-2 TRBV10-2 CASSEGQINYGYTF TGCGCCAGCAGTGAGGGACAGATAAACTATGGCTACACCTTC
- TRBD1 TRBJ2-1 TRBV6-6 CASAPTWTGRNEQFF TGTGCCAGCGCGCCGACCTGGACAGGCAGAAATGAGCAGTTCTTC
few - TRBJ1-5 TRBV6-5 CASRSQWTDDQPQHF TGTGCCAGCAGATCCCAATGGACAGACGATCAGCCCCAGCATTTT
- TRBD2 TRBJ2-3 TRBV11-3 CASSLGDYFTDTQYF TGTGCCAGCAGCTTGGGGGACTACTTCACAGATACGCAGTATTTT
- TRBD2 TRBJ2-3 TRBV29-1 CSVGTSGAVTDTQYF TGCAGCGTCGGGACTAGCGGGGCGGTCACAGATACGCAGTATTTT
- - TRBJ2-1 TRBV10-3 CAISVSGEQFF TGTGCCATCAGTGTCTCGGGTGAGCAGTTCTTC
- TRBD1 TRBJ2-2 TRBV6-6 CASNRQGSTGELFF TGTGCCAGCAACCGACAGGGGTCCACCGGGGAGCTGTTTTTT
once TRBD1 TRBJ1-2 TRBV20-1 CSCGTGEGYTF TGCAGTTGCGGGACAGGGGAAGGCTACACCTTC
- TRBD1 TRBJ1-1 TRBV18 CANTDRVGTEAFF TGTGCCAACACTGACAGGGTCGGCACTGAAGCTTTCTTT
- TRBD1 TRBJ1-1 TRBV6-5 CASSRDRVTEAFF TGTGCCAGCAGTCGCGACAGGGTAACTGAAGCTTTCTTT
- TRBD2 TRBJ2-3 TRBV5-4 CASSSKTAGGSTDTQYF TGTGCCAGCAGCTCAAAAACAGCGGGGGGCAGCACAGATACGCAGTATTTT
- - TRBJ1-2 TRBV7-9 CASSPQPRQAESINYGYTF TGTGCCAGCAGCCCCCAACCGAGACAGGCAGAGTCCATTAACTATGGCTACACCTTC
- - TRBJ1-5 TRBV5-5 CASSLGADQPQHF TGTGCCAGCAGCTTAGGGGCGGATCAGCCCCAGCATTTT
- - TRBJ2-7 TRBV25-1 CASSESGWSNEQYF TGTGCCAGCAGTGAGTCAGGATGGTCCAACGAGCAGTACTTC
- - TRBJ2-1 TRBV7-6 CASSPTPAEQFF TGTGCCAGCAGTCCAACGCCCGCGGAGCAGTTCTTC
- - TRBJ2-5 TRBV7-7 CASSLGAKETQYF TGTGCTAGCAGCTTAGGGGCTAAAGAGACCCAGTACTTC
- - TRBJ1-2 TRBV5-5 CASSSRLPTSPYGYTF TGTGCCAGCAGCTCGAGACTACCCACTTCTCCCTATGGCTACACCTTC
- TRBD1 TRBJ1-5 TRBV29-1 CSVGAPGGEQPQHF TGCAGCGTTGGAGCCCCAGGGGGAGAGCAGCCCCAGCATTTT
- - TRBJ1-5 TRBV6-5 CASSLDSYSNQPQHF TGTGCCAGCAGTTTGGACAGTTATAGCAATCAGCCCCAGCATTTT
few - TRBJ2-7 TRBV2 CASSGASYEQYF TGTGCCAGCAGTGGGGCAAGCTACGAGCAGTACTTC
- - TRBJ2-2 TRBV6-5 CASKRGGVTGELFF TGTGCCAGCAAGAGGGGCGGGGTCACCGGGGAGCTGTTTTTT